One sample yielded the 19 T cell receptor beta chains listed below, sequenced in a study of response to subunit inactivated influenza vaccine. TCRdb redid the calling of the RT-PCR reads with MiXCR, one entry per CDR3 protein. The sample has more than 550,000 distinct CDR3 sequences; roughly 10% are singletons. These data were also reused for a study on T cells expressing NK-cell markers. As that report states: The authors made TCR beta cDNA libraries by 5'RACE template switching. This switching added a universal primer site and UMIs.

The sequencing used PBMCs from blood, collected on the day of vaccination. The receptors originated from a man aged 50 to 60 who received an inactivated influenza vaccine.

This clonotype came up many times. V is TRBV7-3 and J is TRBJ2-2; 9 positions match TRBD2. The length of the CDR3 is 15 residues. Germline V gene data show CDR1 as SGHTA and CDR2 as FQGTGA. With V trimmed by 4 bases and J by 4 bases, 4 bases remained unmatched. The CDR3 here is CASSSGLAGTGELFF. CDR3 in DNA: TGTGCCAGCAGCTCGGGACTAGCTGGCACCGGGGAGCTGTTTTTT.

The chain's CDR3 is CASSFYGGAENEQFF. CDR3 DNA: TGTGCCAGCAGCTTCTACGGGGGGGCCGAGAATGAGCAGTTCTTC. The rearrangement links TRBV11-2 to TRBJ2-1; TRBD2 aligns across 8 bases. The germline V gene has CDR1 SGHAT and CDR2 FQNNGV. The CDR3 consists of 15 residues. The trim removed 3 bases at V and 7 bases at J, leaving 8 bases unmatched.

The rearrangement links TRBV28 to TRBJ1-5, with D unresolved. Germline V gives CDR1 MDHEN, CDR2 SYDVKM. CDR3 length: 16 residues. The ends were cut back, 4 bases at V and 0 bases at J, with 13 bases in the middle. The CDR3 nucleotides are TGTGCCAGCAGTTCTTGGGGAAGAGGTAGCAATCAGCCCCAGCATTTT. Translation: CASSSWGRGSNQPQHF. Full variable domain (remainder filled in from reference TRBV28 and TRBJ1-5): DVKVTQSSRYLVKRTGEKVFLECVQDMDHENMFWYRQDPGLGLRLIYFSYDVKMKEKGDIPEGYSVSREKKERFSLILESASTNQTSMYLCASSSWGRGSNQPQHFGDGTRLSIL.

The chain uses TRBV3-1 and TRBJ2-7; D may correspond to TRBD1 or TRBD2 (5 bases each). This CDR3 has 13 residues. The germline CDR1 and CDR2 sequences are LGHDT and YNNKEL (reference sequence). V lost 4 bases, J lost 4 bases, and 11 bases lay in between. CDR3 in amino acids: CASSPSWGYEQYF. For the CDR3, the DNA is TGTGCCAGCAGCCCCTCCTGGGGGTACGAGCAGTACTTC.

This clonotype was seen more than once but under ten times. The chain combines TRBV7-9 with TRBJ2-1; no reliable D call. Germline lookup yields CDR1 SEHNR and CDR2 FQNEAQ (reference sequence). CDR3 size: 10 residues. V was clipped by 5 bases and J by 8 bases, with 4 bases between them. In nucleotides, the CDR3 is TGTGCCAGCAGCGGGTATGAGCAGTTCTTC. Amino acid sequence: CASSGYEQFF. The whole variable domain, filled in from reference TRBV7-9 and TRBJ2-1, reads DTGVSQNPRHKITKRGQNVTFRCDPISEHNRLYWYRQTLGQGPEFLTYFQNEAQLEKSRLLSDRFSAERPKGSFSTLEIQRTEQGDSAMYLCASSGYEQFFGPGTRLTVL.

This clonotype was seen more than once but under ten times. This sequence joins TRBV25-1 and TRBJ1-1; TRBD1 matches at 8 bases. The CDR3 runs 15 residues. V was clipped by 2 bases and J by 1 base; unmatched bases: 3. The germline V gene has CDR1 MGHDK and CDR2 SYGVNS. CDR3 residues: CASSERDRPNTEAFF. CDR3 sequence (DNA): TGTGCCAGCAGTGAACGGGACAGGCCGAACACTGAAGCTTTCTTT.

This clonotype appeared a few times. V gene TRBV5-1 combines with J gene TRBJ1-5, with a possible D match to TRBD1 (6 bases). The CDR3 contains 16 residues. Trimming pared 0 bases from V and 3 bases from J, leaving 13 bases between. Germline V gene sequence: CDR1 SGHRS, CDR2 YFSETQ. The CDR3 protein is CASSLAMTGSNQPQHF. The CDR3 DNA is TGCGCCAGCAGCTTGGCAATGACAGGTTCCAATCAGCCCCAGCATTTT.

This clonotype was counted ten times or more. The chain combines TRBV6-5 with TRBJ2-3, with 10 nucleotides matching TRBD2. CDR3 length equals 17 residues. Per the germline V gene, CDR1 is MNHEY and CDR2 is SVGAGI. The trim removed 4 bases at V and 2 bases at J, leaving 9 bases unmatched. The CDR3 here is CASSFQVAGGNTDTQYF. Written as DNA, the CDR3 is TGTGCCAGCAGTTTCCAGGTAGCGGGGGGAAACACAGATACGCAGTATTTT.

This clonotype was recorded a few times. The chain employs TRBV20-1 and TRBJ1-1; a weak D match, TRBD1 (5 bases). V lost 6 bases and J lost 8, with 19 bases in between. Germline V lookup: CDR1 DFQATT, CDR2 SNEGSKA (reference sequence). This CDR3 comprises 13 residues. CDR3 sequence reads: CSAEEQVAGEAFF. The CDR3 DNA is TGCAGTGCCGAAGAACAGGTGGCTGGGGAAGCTTTCTTT.

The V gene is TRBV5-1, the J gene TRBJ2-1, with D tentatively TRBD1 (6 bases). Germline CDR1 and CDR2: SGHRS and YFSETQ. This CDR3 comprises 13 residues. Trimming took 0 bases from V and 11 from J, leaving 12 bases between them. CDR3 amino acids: CASSLASDSKQFF. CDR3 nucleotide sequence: TGCGCCAGCAGCTTGGCCTCGGACAGTAAGCAGTTCTTC.

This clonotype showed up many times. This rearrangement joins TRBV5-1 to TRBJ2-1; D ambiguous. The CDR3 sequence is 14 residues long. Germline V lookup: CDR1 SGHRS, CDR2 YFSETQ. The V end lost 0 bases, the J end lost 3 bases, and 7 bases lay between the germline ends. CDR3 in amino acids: CASSLEAGYNEQFF. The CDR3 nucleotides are TGCGCCAGCAGCTTGGAGGCAGGCTACAATGAGCAGTTCTTC.

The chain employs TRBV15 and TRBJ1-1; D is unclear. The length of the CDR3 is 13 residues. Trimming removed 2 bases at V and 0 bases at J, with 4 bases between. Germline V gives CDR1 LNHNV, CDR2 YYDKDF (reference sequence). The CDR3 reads CATSRPLNTEAFF. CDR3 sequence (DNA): TGTGCCACCAGCAGACCGTTGAACACTGAAGCTTTCTTT.

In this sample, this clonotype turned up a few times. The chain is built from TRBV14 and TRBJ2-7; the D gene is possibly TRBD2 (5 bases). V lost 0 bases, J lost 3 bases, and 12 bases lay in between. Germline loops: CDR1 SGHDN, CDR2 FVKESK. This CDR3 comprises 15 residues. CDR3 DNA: TGTGCCAGCAGCCAAGACGGACGGGGTCTCTACGAGCAGTACTTC. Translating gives CASSQDGRGLYEQYF.

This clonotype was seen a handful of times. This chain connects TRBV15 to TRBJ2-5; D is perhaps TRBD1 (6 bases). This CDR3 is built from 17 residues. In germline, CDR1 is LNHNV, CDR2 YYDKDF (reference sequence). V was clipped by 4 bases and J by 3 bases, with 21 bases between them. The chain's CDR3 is CATSTSYDWTAKETQYF. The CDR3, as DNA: TGTGCCACCAGCACGTCCTATGACTGGACAGCGAAAGAGACCCAGTACTTC.

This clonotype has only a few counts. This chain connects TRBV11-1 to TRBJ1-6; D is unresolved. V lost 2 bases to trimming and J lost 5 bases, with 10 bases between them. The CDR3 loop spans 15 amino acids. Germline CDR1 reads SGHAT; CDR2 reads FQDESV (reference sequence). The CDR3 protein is CASSLSHGDNSPLHF. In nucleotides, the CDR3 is TGTGCCAGCAGCTTAAGTCACGGTGATAATTCACCCCTCCACTTT.

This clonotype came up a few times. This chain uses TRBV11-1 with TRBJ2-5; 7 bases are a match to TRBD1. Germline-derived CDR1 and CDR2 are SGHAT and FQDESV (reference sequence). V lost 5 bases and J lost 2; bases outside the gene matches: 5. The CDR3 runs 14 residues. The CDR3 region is CASSVRDSQETQYF. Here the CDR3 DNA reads TGTGCCAGCAGCGTACGGGACAGTCAAGAGACCCAGTACTTC.

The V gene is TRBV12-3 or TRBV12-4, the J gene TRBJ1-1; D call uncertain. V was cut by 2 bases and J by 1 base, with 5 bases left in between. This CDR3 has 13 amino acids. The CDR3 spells CASSLFTNTEAFF. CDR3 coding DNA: TGTGCCAGCAGTTTATTCACGAACACTGAAGCTTTCTTT.

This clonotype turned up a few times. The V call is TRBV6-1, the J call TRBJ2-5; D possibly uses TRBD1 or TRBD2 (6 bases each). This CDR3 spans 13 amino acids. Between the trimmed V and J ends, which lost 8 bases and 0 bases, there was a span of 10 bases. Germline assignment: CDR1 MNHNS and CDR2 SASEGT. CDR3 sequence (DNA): TGTGCCAGCGGAGGGACATACCAAGAGACCCAGTACTTC. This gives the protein CASGGTYQETQYF.

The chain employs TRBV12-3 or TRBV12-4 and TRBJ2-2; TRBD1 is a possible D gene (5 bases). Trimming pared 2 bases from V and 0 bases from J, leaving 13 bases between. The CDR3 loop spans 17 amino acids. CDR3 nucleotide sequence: TGTGCCAGCAGTTTACTGTGGGGCGCCCCGAACACCGGGGAGCTGTTTTTT. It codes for CASSLLWGAPNTGELFF.